Included here is one T cell receptor (beta chain) sequence, with context. Trimming pared 0 bases from V and 4 bases from J, leaving 10 bases between. Germline V lookup: CDR1 SGHKS, CDR2 YYEKEE (reference sequence). This CDR3 spans 14 amino acids. TCRdb reanalysed the RT-PCR reads using MiXCR and keeps one entry per CDR3 protein. The sample has hundreds of thousands of distinct CDR3 sequences; approximately 15% are singletons. The V and J genes are TRBV5-5 and TRBJ2-5; D remains ambiguous. The sequence was obtained from a female donor in good health, serving as a healthy control. The sequenced sample was memory CD4+ T cells from blood. CDR3 nucleotides: TGTGCCAGCAGCTTGGACTGGGCAGCAGAGACCCAGTACTTC. It yields the protein CASSLDWAAETQYF.